The 27 T cell receptor beta chains reported below all come from one sample, sequenced in a study of T cell responses to AZD1222 COVID-19 vaccine. Repertoires were generated with immunoSEQ multiplex PCR, while TCRdb's copy carries only in-frame clones and drops some. The sample contains some 180,000 clones, approximately 92% of which appear only once. Here the sequenced sample was peripheral blood, taken on day 0 of AZD1222 vaccination. These receptors were taken from an adult in good health.

This clone was recorded only once. This chain uses TRBV7-3 with TRBJ1-2; 8 nucleotides line up with TRBD1. The CDR3 runs 15 residues. The V and J ends lost 3 bases and 5 bases, in that order; junction bases with no gene match: 8. Germline V gene lookup returns CDR1 SGHTA and CDR2 FQGTGA. The DNA of the CDR3 is TGTGCCAGCAGCTTTTTCCCAGGGGGCGCATATGGCTACACCTTC. As protein: CASSFFPGGAYGYTF.

V usage is TRBV25-1 and J usage is TRBJ2-5, with D perhaps TRBD2 (7 bases). V was shortened by 5 bases and J by 7 bases, with 14 bases between the two germline ends. CDR3 length: 13 amino acids. The V gene's germline CDR1 is MGHDK and CDR2 SYGVNS. The CDR3 nucleotides read TGTGCCAGCAGTAATGGCGGGGGCCGGACCCAGTACTTC. Protein sequence: CASSNGGGRTQYF.

This chain joins TRBV24-1 and TRBJ2-7, with D tentatively TRBD2 (5 bases). The CDR3 totals 15 residues. Trimming took off 3 bases at V and 1 base at J, with 12 bases between the two ends. The V gene's germline CDR1 is KGHDR and CDR2 SFDVKD. The CDR3, as DNA: TGTGCCACCAGTGATACTGGGAGTCCTTCCTACGAGCAGTACTTC. It codes for CATSDTGSPSYEQYF.

V gene TRBV19 combines with J gene TRBJ1-5, with D unclear. The germline gives CDR1 LNHDA, CDR2 SQIVND (reference sequence). The CDR3 runs to 14 residues. Trimming pared 1 base from V and 0 bases from J, leaving 4 bases between. DNA for the CDR3: TGTGCCAGTAGTATAGGTTATAGCAATCAGCCCCAGCATTTT. Translated: CASSIGYSNQPQHF.

This chain uses TRBV30 with TRBJ1-3; 8 nucleotides match TRBD1. CDR3 size: 14 residues. V dropped 1 base and J dropped 5; count of bases not matched to a gene: 4. The germline gives CDR1 GTSNPN, CDR2 SVGIG (reference sequence). For the CDR3, the DNA is TGTGCCTGGAGTGCAGGGGGCAGCCGAAACACCATATATTTT. This codes for CAWSAGGSRNTIYF.

The rearrangement links TRBV24-1 to TRBJ2-3; D is ambiguous. The CDR3 is 13 amino acids. Per the germline V gene, CDR1 is KGHDR and CDR2 is SFDVKD. V lost 5 bases and J lost 4, with 9 bases in between. CDR3 sequence reads: CATSANPPDTQYF. The CDR3 DNA sequence: TGTGCCACCAGTGCTAACCCCCCAGATACGCAGTATTTT.

V and J are TRBV5-1 and TRBJ1-1; TRBD1 agrees at 8 bases. J gave up 2 bases and V 4 bases, and 7 bases lay outside the gene matches. Germline CDR1 is SGHRS and CDR2 is YFSETQ. The length of the CDR3 is 15 residues. In nucleotides, the CDR3 is TGCGCCAGCAGCACGTCCGGGACAGGCAACACTGAAGCTTTCTTT. Encoded protein: CASSTSGTGNTEAFF.

The V gene is TRBV5-1, the J gene TRBJ2-7, with a tentative D call TRBD2 (7 bases). Germline V CDR1 and CDR2: SGHRS, YFSETQ. Trimming left V 4 bases short and J 1 base short, with 15 bases between. CDR3 length: 15 amino acids. CDR3 coding DNA: TGCGCCAGCAGCCCACAGGGAGGGAAATCCTACGAGCAGTACTTC. It codes for CASSPQGGKSYEQYF. Together with reference TRBV5-1 and TRBJ2-7, the CDR3 gives the full variable domain: KAGVTQTPRYLIKTRGQQVTLSCSPISGHRSVSWYQQTPGQGLQFLFEYFSETQRNKGNFPGRFSGRQFSNSRSEMNVSTLELGDSALYLCASSPQGGKSYEQYFGPGTRLTVT.

CDR3 region: CASSPRDRIYGYTF. The CDR3 nucleotides read TGTGCCAGCAGTCCCCGGGACAGGATCTATGGCTACACCTTC. The J gene is TRBJ1-2, the V gene TRBV6-5, with 8 bases that match TRBD1. The trim removed 5 bases at V and 4 bases at J, leaving 6 bases unmatched. Looked up from germline, CDR1 is MNHEY and CDR2 is SVGAGI. The CDR3 covers 14 residues.

The chain uses TRBV7-2 and TRBJ1-5; 10 positions match TRBD1. This CDR3 spans 18 amino acids. The germline V gene has CDR1 SGHTA and CDR2 FQGNSA. V shed 4 bases, J shed 1 base, and the junction held 10 bases outside the gene matches. The CDR3 protein is CASSYLPPGQGSNQPQHF. The CDR3 DNA reads TGTGCCAGCAGCTACCTTCCTCCGGGACAGGGGAGCAATCAGCCCCAGCATTTT.

The chain carries TRBV4-2 and TRBJ1-5; D perhaps matches TRBD1 (5 bases). The germline CDR1 and CDR2 sequences are LGHNA and YNFKEQ. The CDR3 covers 15 residues. V was trimmed by 4 bases and J by 1 base, leaving 11 bases between them. The CDR3 nucleotides are TGTGCCAGCAGCCCTTACCGGGACAGCAATCAGCCCCAGCATTTT. Protein: CASSPYRDSNQPQHF.

The table lists this clone with a count of one. V usage is TRBV14 and J usage is TRBJ2-7, with 9 bases that match TRBD2. Germline lookup yields CDR1 SGHDN and CDR2 FVKESK. With 3 bases clipped from V and 9 bases from J, the junction kept 12 bases outside the gene matches. This CDR3 has 15 amino acids. The CDR3 reads CASSHAGGGLAVQYF. CDR3 DNA: TGTGCCAGCAGCCACGCGGGGGGGGGCCTTGCCGTGCAGTACTTC.

The chain combines TRBV3-1 (or the pseudogene TRBV3-2) with TRBJ1-1; possible D gene TRBD1, 5 bases. Deletions cut 0 bases from V and 11 bases from J, with 16 bases between. Germline V CDR1 and CDR2: LGHDT, YNNKEL (reference sequence). This CDR3 has 14 amino acids. The CDR3 sequence is CASSQDSGVRGAFF. CDR3 sequence (DNA): TGTGCCAGCAGCCAAGATTCCGGAGTCCGGGGGGCTTTCTTT.

A single count supports this clone. CDR3 coding DNA: TGTGCCGAACCAAGAACATATGGCTACACCTTC. This encodes CAEPRTYGYTF. V usage is TRBV2 and J usage is TRBJ1-2; D gene uncertain. Trimming stripped 11 bases from V and 5 bases from J, with 12 bases between. Germline V CDR1 and CDR2: SNHLY, FYNNEI. The CDR3 runs 11 residues.

This chain connects TRBV4-1 to TRBJ2-2, with TRBD2 matching over 10 bases. CDR1 and CDR2 from the germline V gene are MGHRA and YSYEKL. The V segment lost 2 bases and the J segment 3 bases; nucleotides outside the gene matches: 3. The CDR3 has 16 residues. The CDR3 region is CASSQNSGGYTGELFF. The CDR3 coding sequence is TGCGCCAGCAGCCAAAATAGCGGGGGGTACACCGGGGAGCTGTTTTTT.

The V and J genes are TRBV12-3 or TRBV12-4 and TRBJ2-2; no reliable D call. The V end lost 1 base, the J end lost 7 bases, and 7 bases lay between the germline ends. The CDR3 is 13 amino acids. CDR3 loop: CASSLEVDGELFF. The CDR3 DNA reads as TGTGCCAGCAGTTTAGAGGTGGACGGGGAGCTGTTTTTT.

This chain connects TRBV5-6 to TRBJ1-1; D possibly corresponds to TRBD1 (6 bases). Between the trimmed V and J ends, which lost 4 bases and 0 bases, there was a span of 13 bases. Germline V gene lookup returns CDR1 SGHDT and CDR2 YYEEEE. The CDR3 has 15 amino acids. The CDR3 DNA reads as TGTGCCAGCAGCCAACAGGGAGGTTTGAACACTGAAGCTTTCTTT. This encodes CASSQQGGLNTEAFF.

V usage is TRBV19 and J usage is TRBJ2-7; no clear D. V was clipped by 1 base and J by 3 bases, with 13 bases between them. This CDR3 comprises 15 residues. The germline CDR1 and CDR2 sequences are LNHDA and SQIVND (reference sequence). The CDR3 DNA sequence: TGTGCCAGTAGTATAGTCGTGGCGGCTCGCTACGAGCAGTACTTC. It codes for CASSIVVAARYEQYF.

This chain uses TRBV9 with TRBJ1-2, with D hard to call. The CDR3 loop spans 14 amino acids. V lost 0 bases and J 2 bases, leaving 8 bases between the germline ends. Germline V gene lookup returns CDR1 SGDLS and CDR2 YYNGEE. The CDR3 nucleotides read TGTGCCAGCAGCGTAGATACAGACAACTATGGCTACACCTTC. Residues: CASSVDTDNYGYTF.

V usage is TRBV3-1 (or the pseudogene TRBV3-2) and J usage is TRBJ2-4; no clear D. Per germline, CDR1 LGHDT and CDR2 YNNKEL (reference sequence). The CDR3 consists of 12 residues. V was shortened by 4 bases and J by 7 bases, with 8 bases between the two germline ends. CDR3 nucleotides: TGTGCCAGCAGCCCATACCCCAACATTCAGTACTTC. It is translated as CASSPYPNIQYF.

Here the CDR3 reads CASSGQGLAGELFF. As DNA, the CDR3 is TGTGCCAGCAGTGGGCAAGGACTGGCCGGGGAGCTGTTTTTT. The chain uses TRBV27 and TRBJ2-2, with D possibly TRBD2 on 5 matching bases. CDR1 and CDR2 (germline): MNHEY, SMNVEV (reference sequence). Trimming removed 5 bases at V and 6 bases at J, with 13 bases between. There are 14 residues in the CDR3.

The rearrangement joins TRBV19 to TRBJ1-2; D is possibly TRBD1 (6 bases). The CDR3 consists of 15 residues. The V gene lost 3 bases and the J gene lost 3 bases, with 14 bases spanning the gap. Germline CDR1 LNHDA, CDR2 SQIVND (reference sequence). CDR3 DNA sequence: TGTGCCAGTAGTATCACAGGGATAGGGGACTATGGCTACACCTTC. Translating it yields CASSITGIGDYGYTF.

This chain connects TRBV11-2 to TRBJ2-4; D is possibly TRBD2 (5 bases). Per germline, CDR1 SGHAT and CDR2 FQNNGV. V gave up 3 bases and J gave up 0 bases, with 18 bases separating them. This CDR3 region has 18 residues. The CDR3 here is CASSFRTGPPLAKNIQYF. DNA for the CDR3: TGTGCCAGCAGCTTCCGGACTGGACCTCCGCTAGCCAAAAACATTCAGTACTTC. Full variable domain (outside the CDR3, taken from reference TRBV11-2 and TRBJ2-4): EAGVAQSPRYKIIEKRQSVAFWCNPISGHATLYWYQQILGQGPKLLIQFQNNGVVDDSQLPKDRFSAERLKGVDSTLKIQPAKLEDSAVYLCASSFRTGPPLAKNIQYFGAGTRLSVL.

The V gene is TRBV5-4, the J gene TRBJ1-1, with TRBD1 as a possible D gene (6 bases). CDR3 size: 16 residues. Germline loops: CDR1 SGHNT, CDR2 YYREEE (reference sequence). With 1 base removed from V and 3 bases from J, the gap between germline ends came to 16 bases. The CDR3 reads CASSLMGGAGDTEAFF. The CDR3 bases are TGTGCCAGCAGCTTGATGGGGGGCGCAGGGGACACTGAAGCTTTCTTT.

The DNA of the CDR3 is TGTGCCAGCAGCCCTCCGGGACGGGGTGGCACTGAAGCTTTCTTT. It codes for CASSPPGRGGTEAFF. The V call is TRBV3-1 (or the pseudogene TRBV3-2), the J call TRBJ1-1, with TRBD1 as a possible D gene (5 bases). The CDR3 contains 15 residues. The ends were cut back, 4 bases at V and 4 bases at J, with 16 bases in the middle. CDR1 and CDR2 (germline): LGHDT, YNNKEL (reference sequence).

The gene calls are TRBV18 and TRBJ1-1; tentatively, D is TRBD1 (5 bases). Deletions cut 5 bases from V and 1 base from J, with 8 bases between. There are 13 residues in the CDR3. Germline CDR1 is KGHSH and CDR2 is LQKENI. CDR3 coding DNA: TGTGCCAGCTCATGGGGGGGGAACACTGAAGCTTTCTTT. Protein product: CASSWGGNTEAFF.

CDR3 residues: CASSQVASGGEYEQFF. The CDR3 DNA sequence: TGTGCCAGCAGCCAAGTGGCTAGCGGGGGGGAGTATGAGCAGTTCTTC. The chain uses TRBV4-2 and TRBJ2-1; 12 bases match TRBD2. Germline V gene lookup returns CDR1 LGHNA and CDR2 YNFKEQ. V lost 1 base, J lost 8 bases, and 6 bases stayed unmatched. The CDR3 is made up of 16 amino acids.